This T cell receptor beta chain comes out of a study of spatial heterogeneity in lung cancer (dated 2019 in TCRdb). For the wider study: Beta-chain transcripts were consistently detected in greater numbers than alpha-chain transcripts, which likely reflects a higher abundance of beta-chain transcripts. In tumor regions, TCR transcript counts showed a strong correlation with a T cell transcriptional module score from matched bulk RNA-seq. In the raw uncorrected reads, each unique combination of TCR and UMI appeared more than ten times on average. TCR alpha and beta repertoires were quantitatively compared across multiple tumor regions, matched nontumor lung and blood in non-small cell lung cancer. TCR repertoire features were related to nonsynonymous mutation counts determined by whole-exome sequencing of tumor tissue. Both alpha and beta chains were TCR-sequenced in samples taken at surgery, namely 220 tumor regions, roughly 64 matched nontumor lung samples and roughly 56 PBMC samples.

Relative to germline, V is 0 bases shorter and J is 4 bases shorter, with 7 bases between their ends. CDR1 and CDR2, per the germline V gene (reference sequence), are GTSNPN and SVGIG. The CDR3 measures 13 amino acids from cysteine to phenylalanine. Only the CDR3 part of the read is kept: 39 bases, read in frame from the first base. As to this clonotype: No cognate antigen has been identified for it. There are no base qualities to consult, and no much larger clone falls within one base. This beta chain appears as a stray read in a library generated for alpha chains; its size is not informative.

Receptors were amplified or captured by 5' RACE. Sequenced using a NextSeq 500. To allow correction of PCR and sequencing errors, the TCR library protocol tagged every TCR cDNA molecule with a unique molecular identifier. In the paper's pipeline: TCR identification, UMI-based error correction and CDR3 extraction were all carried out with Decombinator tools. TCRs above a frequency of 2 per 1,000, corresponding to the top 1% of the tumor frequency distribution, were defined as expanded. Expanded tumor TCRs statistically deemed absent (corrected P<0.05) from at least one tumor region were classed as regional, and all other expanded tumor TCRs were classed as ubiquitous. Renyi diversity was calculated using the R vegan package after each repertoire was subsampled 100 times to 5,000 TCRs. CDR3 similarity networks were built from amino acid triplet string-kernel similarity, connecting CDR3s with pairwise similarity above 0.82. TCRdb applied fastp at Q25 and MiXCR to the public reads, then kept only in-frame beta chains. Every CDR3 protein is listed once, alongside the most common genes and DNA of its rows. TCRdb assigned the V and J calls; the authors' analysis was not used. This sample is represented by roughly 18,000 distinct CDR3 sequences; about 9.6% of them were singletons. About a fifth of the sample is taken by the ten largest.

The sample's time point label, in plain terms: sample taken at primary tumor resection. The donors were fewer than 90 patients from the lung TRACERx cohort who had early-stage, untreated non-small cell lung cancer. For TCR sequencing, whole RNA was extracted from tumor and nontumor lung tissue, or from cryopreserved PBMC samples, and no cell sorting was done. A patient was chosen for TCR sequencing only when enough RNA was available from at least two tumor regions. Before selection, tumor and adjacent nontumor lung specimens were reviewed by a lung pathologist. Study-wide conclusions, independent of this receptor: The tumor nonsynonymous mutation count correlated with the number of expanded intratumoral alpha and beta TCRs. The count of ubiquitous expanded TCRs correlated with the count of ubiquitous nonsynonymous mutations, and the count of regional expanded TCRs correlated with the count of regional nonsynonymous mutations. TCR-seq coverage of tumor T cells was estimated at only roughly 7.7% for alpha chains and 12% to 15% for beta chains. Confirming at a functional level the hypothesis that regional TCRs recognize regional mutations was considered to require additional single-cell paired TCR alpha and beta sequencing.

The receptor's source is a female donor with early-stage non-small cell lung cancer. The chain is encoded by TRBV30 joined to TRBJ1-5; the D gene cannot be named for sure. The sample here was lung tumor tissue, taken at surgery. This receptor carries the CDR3 CAWSVTNNQPQHF. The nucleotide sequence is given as TGTGCCTGGAGTGTCACCAATAATCAGCCCCAGCATTTT.